The source of this T cell receptor (beta chain) is a study of T cell clones after liver transplantation. This table comes from immunoSEQ multiplex PCR, and its TCRdb copy is limited to in-frame clones, with some not included. The sample contains tens of thousands of clones, around 85% of which appear only once. This specimen consisted of CD8+ T cells from blood, obtained 12 months after liver transplant. The TCR originated in a human patient who received a liver transplant. Some T cells may have come from the graft donor.

The CDR3 reads CSVDLGQGVRDTQYF. The CDR3, as DNA: TGCAGCGTAGACTTGGGACAGGGGGTACGAGATACGCAGTATTTT. V usage is TRBV29-1 and J usage is TRBJ2-3; TRBD1 aligns across 11 bases. CDR1 and CDR2 (germline): SQVTM, ANQGSEA. The trim removed 6 bases at V and 5 bases at J, leaving 10 bases unmatched. This CDR3 has 15 residues.